Each of the 10 T cell receptor beta chains below was sequenced from the same sample in a study of cytomegalovirus exposure and HLA in healthy donors. PCR was performed using 60 Vbeta and 13 Jbeta primers. Repertoires were generated with immunoSEQ multiplex PCR, while TCRdb's copy carries only in-frame clones and drops some. The sample yields more than 60,000 clones, 70% to 85% seen once. Material for sequencing was PBMCs. The receptor source for this set is a man aged 35 to 55 in good health and CMV-seropositive.

This clone was seen a handful of times. The gene calls are TRBV28 and TRBJ1-2; 9 bases fit TRBD1. V was clipped by 5 bases and J by 8 bases; unmatched bases: 6. Germline V CDR1 and CDR2: MDHEN, SYDVKM. The CDR3 length is 13 residues. CDR3 sequence: CASSPGTGRGYTF. The CDR3 DNA reads TGTGCCAGCAGTCCCGGGACAGGGAGAGGCTACACCTTC.

The rearrangement uses TRBV10-3 and TRBJ2-1; TRBD2 matches at 7 bases. CDR3 length equals 12 residues. V was pared by 6 bases and J by 5 bases, with 1 base of the junction left unmatched. CDR1 is ENHRY, CDR2 SYGVKD, per germline. CDR3: CAIRGGNNEQFF. CDR3 sequence (DNA): TGTGCCATCAGGGGGGGGAACAATGAGCAGTTCTTC.

The CDR3 sequence is CASSGTGGQETQYF. For the CDR3, the DNA is TGTGCCAGCAGCGGGACAGGGGGTCAAGAGACCCAGTACTTC. J is TRBJ2-5 and V is TRBV6-5; 11 positions agree with TRBD1. The CDR3 has 14 amino acids. The junction had 2 bases not matched to a gene; V was cut back by 6 bases and J by 2 bases. Germline values: CDR1 MNHEY, CDR2 SVGAGI.

The J gene is TRBJ2-5, the V gene TRBV5-4; TRBD2 matches at 11 bases. This CDR3 has 16 amino acids. Germline-derived CDR1 and CDR2 are SGHNT and YYREEE (reference sequence). Trimming removed 4 bases from V and 4 bases from J; junction bases left unmatched: 9. The CDR3 DNA sequence: TGTGCCAGCAGCCCGGGCCTAGCGGGGGGCGCAGAGACCCAGTACTTC. It specifies CASSPGLAGGAETQYF.

In regard to this clone: One end of the junction varies from germline; a read error may be responsible. The genes are TRBV6-5 and TRBJ1-5, with D perhaps TRBD1 (5 bases). This CDR3 is 13 amino acids long. Germline V CDR1 and CDR2: MNHEY, SVGAGI. The CDR3 is CASSSTENRPQHF. The CDR3 region has the DNA TGTGCCAGCAGTTCGACAGAGAATCGGCCCCAGCATTTT.

The chain joins TRBV30 to TRBJ1-1; D is uncertain. V was trimmed by 0 bases and J by 3 bases, leaving 8 bases between them. CDR3 length equals 13 residues. Germline V lookup: CDR1 GTSNPN, CDR2 SVGIG (reference sequence). The CDR3 region has the DNA TGTGCCTGGAGTGTCTACCGGGACACTGAAGCTTTCTTT. This codes for CAWSVYRDTEAFF.

This clone was found a few times. The chain recombines TRBV10-2 with TRBJ2-7, with 9 bases lining up with TRBD1. Germline values: CDR1 WSHSY, CDR2 SAAADI. The CDR3 extends over 13 amino acids. V lost 11 bases and J lost 5; bases outside the gene matches: 10. The CDR3 bases are TGCGCCGCGGCCTCACAGGGGGCAGACGAGCAGTACTTC. Protein: CAAASQGADEQYF.

This clone has only a few counts. The chain uses TRBV30 and TRBJ2-5, with TRBD2 as a possible D gene (6 bases). The assigned J gene may be wrong: the sequence end matches TRBJ2-7 better. Germline V gene lookup returns CDR1 GTSNPN and CDR2 SVGIG (reference sequence). CDR3 length: 13 residues. As DNA, the CDR3 is TGTGCCTGGAGTGTAATAGCGGCCTACGAGCAGTACTTC. Translating it yields CAWSVIAAYEQYF.

The rearrangement uses TRBV27 and TRBJ2-5; 9 nucleotides match TRBD2. The CDR3 length is 18 residues. Germline trimming cut 2 bases from V and 7 bases from J; bases unmatched to any gene: 17. The germline V gene has CDR1 MNHEY and CDR2 SMNVEV (reference sequence). CDR3 sequence reads: CASSLVAELAGRGGTQYF. The CDR3 DNA is TGTGCCAGCAGTTTAGTGGCGGAACTAGCGGGTAGGGGTGGGACCCAGTACTTC.

As for this clone: Its ends do not fully match the called genes, so a read error is possible. V usage is TRBV4-1 and J usage is TRBJ2-1, with TRBD2 matching 13 bases. Germline V CDR1 and CDR2: MGHRA, YSYEKL. CDR3 length: 18 residues. The CDR3 sequence is CASSQVTSGTSGRADRVF. CDR3 sequence (DNA): TGCGCCAGCAGCCAAGTTACCTCGGGAACTAGCGGGAGGGCCGACAGGGTCTTC.